Below, 11 T cell receptor beta chains from the same sample are listed, as sequenced in a study of blood T cell repertoires in COVID-19 (TCRdb year 2020). Library construction relied on the immunoSEQ multiplex PCR assay. TCRdb took this table from immuneACCESS and kept in-frame rearrangements with V and J called. Such tables lack part of the clones; where checked against another copy, unresolved V genes explain under half of the gap, and the rest is unexplained. The sample table holds some 350,000 clones, of which about 88% were seen once. 3% of the sample is held by the ten biggest clonotypes. The sample consisted of peripheral blood. Receptor source: a human donor in a cohort sampled during active COVID-19.

The genes are TRBV7-9 and TRBJ2-7, with no clear D. The CDR3 has 12 residues. The V and J ends lost 0 bases and 4 bases respectively, with 4 bases between them. Germline CDR1 is SEHNR and CDR2 is FQNEAQ (reference sequence). CDR3 sequence: CASSLAIYEQYF. Here the CDR3 DNA reads TGTGCCAGCAGCTTAGCCATTTACGAGCAGTACTTC.

This clone was detected once. This specimen includes other DNA sequences encoding the same CDR3. The V and J genes are TRBV19 and TRBJ2-1; the match to TRBD2 covers 9 bases. The CDR3 is 16 residues long. The germline V gene encodes CDR1 LNHDA and CDR2 SQIVND (reference sequence). V lost 3 bases to trimming and J lost 0 bases; unmatched junction nucleotides: 3. The CDR3 region has the DNA TGTGCCAGTAGTATCCTTAGCGGGAGCTCCTACAATGAGCAGTTCTTC. This encodes CASSILSGSSYNEQFF.

The CDR3 DNA reads as TGTGCCAGCAGCCGGTCGGACAGCCAAGAGACCCAGTACTTC. Its protein is CASSRSDSQETQYF. This chain joins TRBV13 and TRBJ2-5; D possibly corresponds to TRBD1 (6 bases). CDR3 size: 14 residues. V was clipped by 5 bases and J by 1 base, with 11 bases between them. The germline gives CDR1 PRHDT, CDR2 FYEKMQ (reference sequence).

V and J are TRBV19 and TRBJ2-3; D is undetermined. The CDR3 contains 11 residues. Germline CDR1 LNHDA, CDR2 SQIVND (reference sequence). Trimming pared 1 base from V and 6 bases from J, leaving 2 bases between. The CDR3: CASSIADTQYF. The CDR3 nucleotides read TGTGCCAGTAGTATAGCGGATACGCAGTATTTT.

The chain employs TRBV13 and TRBJ2-3; TRBD2 aligns across 12 bases. After removal of 3 bases from V and 5 bases from J, the junction contained 6 bases not matched to a gene. This CDR3 spans 16 amino acids. Germline loops: CDR1 PRHDT, CDR2 FYEKMQ (reference sequence). The CDR3 region has the DNA TGTGCCAGCAGCTTCCTAGCGGGAGGGCCTAAAGATACGCAGTATTTT. This translates into CASSFLAGGPKDTQYF.

The chain recombines TRBV25-1 with TRBJ2-1, with 8 nucleotides matching TRBD1. This CDR3 is built from 14 residues. After removal of 6 bases from V and 6 bases from J, the junction contained 7 bases not matched to a gene. The germline CDR1 and CDR2 sequences are MGHDK and SYGVNS. CDR3 region: CASSGQGGFNEQFF. CDR3 DNA: TGTGCCAGCAGCGGACAGGGCGGATTCAATGAGCAGTTCTTC. Full variable domain (missing parts from reference TRBV25-1 and TRBJ2-1): EADIYQTPRYLVIGTGKKITLECSQTMGHDKMYWYQQDPGMELHLIHYSYGVNSTEKGDLSSESTVSRIRTEHFPLTLESARPSHTSQYLCASSGQGGFNEQFFGPGTRLTVL.

The rearrangement joins TRBV19 to TRBJ2-5, with TRBD1 as a possible D gene (5 bases). The V and J ends lost 3 bases and 4 bases respectively, with 9 bases between them. Germline V gives CDR1 LNHDA, CDR2 SQIVND (reference sequence). The CDR3 extends over 13 amino acids. The CDR3 DNA sequence: TGTGCCAGTAGTATCCAGGGTGCAGAGACCCAGTACTTC. Its translation is CASSIQGAETQYF.

The V call is TRBV30, the J call TRBJ2-7, with TRBD2 identical over 8 bases. The ends lost 4 bases at V and 2 bases at J; junction bases unmatched: 7. From germline, CDR1 is GTSNPN and CDR2 SVGIG (reference sequence). The CDR3 has 14 residues. Here the CDR3 DNA reads TGTGCCTGGACCCCCACTAGCGGAGCCTACGAGCAGTACTTC. It specifies CAWTPTSGAYEQYF.

The CDR3 nucleotides are TGCGCCAGCAGCTTGTTCGCGGGAGAGGGGTCCTACGAGCAGTACTTC. Translation gives CASSLFAGEGSYEQYF. This sequence joins TRBV5-1 and TRBJ2-7, with 7 bases lining up with TRBD2. V was pared by 1 base and J by 1 base, with 8 bases of the junction left unmatched. The CDR3 loop spans 16 amino acids. Germline V gives CDR1 SGHRS, CDR2 YFSETQ.

V is TRBV6-5 and J is TRBJ2-2; D remains ambiguous. The CDR3 is 15 residues long. Trimming stripped 2 bases from V and 0 bases from J, with 7 bases between. Germline values: CDR1 MNHEY, CDR2 SVGAGI. The CDR3: CASSYRRTNTGELFF. As DNA, the CDR3 is TGTGCCAGCAGTTACCGGAGAACGAACACCGGGGAGCTGTTTTTT.

In DNA form, the CDR3 reads TGTGCCAGCAGGGACCGGGGGGTGATGTTCTACGAGCAGTACTTC. This encodes CASRDRGVMFYEQYF. The chain is built from TRBV6-6 and TRBJ2-7; TRBD2 matches 7 bases. This CDR3 is built from 15 residues. The J segment lost 3 bases and the V segment lost 6 bases, leaving 11 bases of the junction unmatched. Germline V gives CDR1 MNHNY, CDR2 SVGAGI (reference sequence).